This T cell receptor (beta chain) appears in the sequencing data of a study of T cells in Graves' hyperthyroidism and ophthalmopathy. From RNA transcripts, TCR beta CDR3 regions were amplified. HTBI primers drove first-round RT-PCR of the TCR CDR3. TCRdb ran MiXCR on the multiplex PCR reads and lists one entry per CDR3 protein. The sample yields about 700,000 distinct CDR3 sequences, about 14% seen once. In regard to this clonotype: As yet, its antigen is unknown.

Study findings and constraints: Using 13 V-J features, a model discriminated ophthalmopathy from stable hyperthyroidism. Ophthalmopathy, which appeared later, was predicted by the model a median approximately six months before onset. Researchers found most expanded thyroid clonotypes above 0.001 in blood as well.

In patients aged 18 to 65, hyperthyroidism was newly diagnosed, with duration under 2 months. Germline V CDR1 and CDR2: LGHNA, YNFKEQ. This CDR3 has 15 amino acids. Trimming removed 4 bases from V and 3 bases from J, with 16 bases in between. The source material was blood. This chain uses TRBV4-2 with TRBJ2-7, with D tentatively TRBD1 (6 bases). The TCR sequence derives from a woman younger than 35 with Graves' hyperthyroidism. As DNA, the CDR3 is TGTGCCAGCAGCCGGGACACCCCAGCTATCTACGAGCAGTACTTC. It encodes CASSRDTPAIYEQYF.